This T cell receptor beta chain was recovered during a study of blood T cell repertoires in COVID-19. At the level of the study: Material from acute and convalescent COVID-19 was sourced from the United States, Italy and Spain.

As handled by the study authors: Using reference gene primer amplification, nucleated cell counts were estimated. Profiled with immunoSEQ multiplex PCR; TCRdb holds only in-frame clones, not every one. V, J and clone size are those of that table, while D and trimming were read from the DNA. The sample contains 290,000 or so clones, roughly 80% of which appear only once. This CDR3 has 15 amino acids. V shed 5 bases, J shed 0 bases, and the junction held 5 bases outside the gene matches. Looked up from germline, CDR1 is LNHDA and CDR2 is SQIVND (reference sequence). Participant reports of clinical history set cohort assignment. Within 2 weeks of study entry, exposed participants had contacted a PCR-confirmed or clinician-diagnosed COVID-19 case.

The chain is built from TRBV19 and TRBJ1-1; TRBD1 matches at 8 bases. The sequenced sample consisted of PBMCs or T cells enriched from blood (not recorded which). The sequence derives from a man between 40 and 49 years old who had been exposed to COVID-19. The CDR3 DNA reads TGTGCCAGTAGTGTTAGGACAGGGATGAACACTGAAGCTTTCTTT. This encodes CASSVRTGMNTEAFF.